The clone carrying this T cell receptor beta chain occurred many times. Its antigen is undetermined. The sample originates from a study of T cells after yellow fever vaccination. At the level of the study: The SMART-Seq v4 Ultra Low Input method served to prepare the low-cell-number fractions.

Universal primer sites and UMIs were introduced during 5'RACE template-switching synthesis of TCR cDNA. TCRdb re-analysed the 5' RACE reads in MiXCR, keeping a single row per CDR3 protein. The repertoire has about 500,000 distinct CDR3 sequences, around a sixth of them found once; the top ten carry 17%. Trimming pared 0 bases from V and 5 bases from J, leaving 10 bases between. The CDR3 spans 13 residues. Looked up from germline, CDR1 is GTSNPN and CDR2 is SVGIG (reference sequence). The study, taken as a whole, reports: Highly abundant clonotypes carried over from the bulk population could end up in FACS-sorted repertoires as contaminants. The study re-detected most primary-vaccination clones after the booster (96% CD4, roughly 85% CD8).

V is TRBV30 and J is TRBJ1-2; D is unresolved. This receptor was obtained from a man aged 18 to 30 who received the YFV17D yellow fever vaccine. This specimen consisted of PBMCs, obtained roughly 5 days after the first yellow fever vaccination. CDR3 sequence reads: CAWSVRGVYGYTF. The CDR3 DNA reads as TGTGCCTGGAGTGTACGGGGTGTTTATGGCTACACCTTC.